A single sample is the source of the 4 T cell receptor beta chains below, sequenced in a study of blood T cell repertoires in COVID-19. Repertoires were generated with immunoSEQ multiplex PCR, while TCRdb's copy carries only in-frame clones and drops some. The sample holds roughly 250,000 clones; about 80% are singletons and the top ten take over 8%. Sequences were obtained from peripheral blood. Receptor source: a woman of 80 years or more with acute or convalescent COVID-19.

This clone showed up just once. The chain is built from TRBV11-2 and TRBJ2-1; possible D gene TRBD2, 6 bases. Trimming cost V 3 bases and J 8 bases, with 11 bases left between them. Germline V gene lookup returns CDR1 SGHAT and CDR2 FQNNGV. The CDR3 runs 13 residues. CDR3 nucleotide sequence: TGTGCCAGCAGCTTGGGCGGAGGGTATGAGCAGTTCTTC. This sequence encodes CASSLGGGYEQFF.

The chain recombines TRBV5-1 with TRBJ2-1; TRBD2 agrees at 14 bases. This CDR3 spans 18 amino acids. Per the germline V gene, CDR1 is SGHRS and CDR2 is YFSETQ. Trimming removed 4 bases from V and 2 bases from J; junction bases left unmatched: 8. The CDR3 loop is CASSATSGGALAYNEQFF. The CDR3, as DNA: TGCGCCAGCAGCGCGACTAGCGGGGGGGCCCTCGCCTACAATGAGCAGTTCTTC. Full variable domain (missing parts from reference TRBV5-1 and TRBJ2-1): KAGVTQTPRYLIKTRGQQVTLSCSPISGHRSVSWYQQTPGQGLQFLFEYFSETQRNKGNFPGRFSGRQFSNSRSEMNVSTLELGDSALYLCASSATSGGALAYNEQFFGPGTRLTVL.

The chain links TRBV28 to TRBJ2-5, with TRBD1 as a possible D gene (6 bases). Trimming left V 5 bases short and J 4 bases short, with 11 bases between. The CDR3 consists of 13 residues. Germline-derived CDR1 and CDR2 are MDHEN and SYDVKM. The CDR3 here is CASSPQGPETQYF. DNA for the CDR3: TGTGCCAGCAGTCCCCAGGGGCCAGAGACCCAGTACTTC.

The chain joins TRBV3-1 (or the pseudogene TRBV3-2) to TRBJ1-5, with 12 bases matching TRBD1. CDR3 length: 20 amino acids. After removal of 3 bases from V and 2 bases from J, the junction contained 14 bases not matched to a gene. CDR1 LGHDT and CDR2 YNNKEL come from the germline V gene (reference sequence). The CDR3 reads CASSQGYLGQGAVGNQPQHF. As DNA, the CDR3 is TGTGCCAGCAGCCAGGGTTATTTGGGACAGGGGGCCGTGGGCAATCAGCCCCAGCATTTT.